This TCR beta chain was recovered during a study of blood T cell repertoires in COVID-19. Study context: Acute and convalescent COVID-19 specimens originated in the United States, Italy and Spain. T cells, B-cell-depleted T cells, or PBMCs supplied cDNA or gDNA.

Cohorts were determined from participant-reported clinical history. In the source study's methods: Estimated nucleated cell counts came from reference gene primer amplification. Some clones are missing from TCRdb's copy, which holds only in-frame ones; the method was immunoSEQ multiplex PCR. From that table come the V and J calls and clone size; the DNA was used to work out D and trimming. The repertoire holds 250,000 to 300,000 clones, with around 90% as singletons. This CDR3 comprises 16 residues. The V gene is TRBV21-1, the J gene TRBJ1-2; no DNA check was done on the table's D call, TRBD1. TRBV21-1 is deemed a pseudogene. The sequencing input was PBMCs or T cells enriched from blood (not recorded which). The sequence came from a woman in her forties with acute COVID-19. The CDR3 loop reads CASSLPSGTGRSGYTF. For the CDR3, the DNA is TGTGCCAGCAGCCTTCCCTCCGGGACAGGGCGGAGTGGCTACACCTTC.